One sample yielded the 28 T cell receptor beta chains listed below, sequenced in a study of low-dose radiotherapy and immunotherapy resistance in tumors (dated by TCRdb to the early 2020s). Sequencing relied on an Illumina MiniSeq. Superscript III and a set of TRAV- and TRBV-specific primers were used to synthesize first-strand cDNA, so that both TCRalpha and TCRbeta chains were covered. TCRs were amplified for around 20 PCR cycles with Phusion, using a constant-region primer paired with the adapter attached to the V primers. Clones were called with MiXCR by TCRdb after fastp trimmed the public reads at Q25, and only in-frame beta chains were retained. Under each unique CDR3 protein, matching rows form one entry showing the most common genes and DNA. The sample table contains approximately 90,000 distinct CDR3 sequences; only one count was recorded for more than 8% of them. The ten largest clones take up 0.8% to 1.3% of the sample.

The sample's time point label, decoded: before trial treatment. This sample comprised PBMCs, obtained before treatment. All receptors come from a male donor with prostate cancer.

The V and J genes are TRBV7-2 and TRBJ1-5; D remains unclear. This CDR3 contains 13 residues. Trimming stripped 3 bases from V and 1 base from J, with 4 bases between. Germline V lookup: CDR1 SGHTA, CDR2 FQGNSA. In DNA form, the CDR3 reads TGTGCCAGCAGCTTCTGGAGCAATCAGCCCCAGCATTTT. It codes for CASSFWSNQPQHF.

The V and J genes are TRBV28 and TRBJ2-7, with a tentative D call TRBD1 (6 bases). Germline values: CDR1 MDHEN, CDR2 SYDVKM. The CDR3 has 15 amino acids. The germline V and J ends were trimmed by 5 bases and 5 bases, with 19 bases remaining between them. The CDR3 loop reads CASSPPAQGRNEQYF. In DNA, the CDR3 is TGTGCCAGCAGTCCCCCCGCACAGGGTCGCAACGAGCAGTACTTC.

This clonotype was counted at least ten times. CDR3: CASRISTGAGAFF. The CDR3 coding sequence is TGTGCCAGCAGGATCTCTACAGGGGCGGGGGCTTTCTTT. This chain joins TRBV7-9 and TRBJ1-1, with TRBD1 matching 7 bases. J was trimmed by 11 bases and V by 6 bases; bases with no gene match: 12. This CDR3 comprises 13 residues. Germline CDR1 reads SEHNR; CDR2 reads FQNEAQ (reference sequence).

This clonotype has a count of ten or more. The chain recombines TRBV19 with TRBJ2-2; D gene unclear. The CDR3 totals 12 residues. Germline CDR1 and CDR2: LNHDA and SQIVND (reference sequence). V lost 9 bases, J lost 6 bases, and 11 bases lay in between. The chain's CDR3 is CASSPRAGELFF. The CDR3 nucleotides are TGTGCCAGCAGCCCCCGGGCCGGGGAGCTGTTTTTT.

Ten or more counts support this clonotype. V and J are TRBV4-1 and TRBJ2-1; 14 nucleotides match TRBD2. The J segment lost 4 bases and the V segment lost 4 bases, leaving 6 bases of the junction unmatched. CDR3 length equals 17 residues. CDR1 and CDR2 (germline): MGHRA, YSYEKL. The CDR3 reads CASSPGTSGRAYNEQFF. Here the CDR3 DNA reads TGCGCCAGCAGCCCGGGGACTAGCGGGAGAGCGTACAATGAGCAGTTCTTC.

This clonotype was recorded at least ten times. The chain is built from TRBV28 and TRBJ1-5; D not certain. The V and J ends lost 7 bases and 4 bases respectively, with 14 bases between them. The CDR3 is 14 amino acids. Germline CDR1 and CDR2: MDHEN and SYDVKM. In DNA, the CDR3 is TGTGCCAGCACCCCAGGCGGGAATAATCAGCCCCAGCATTTT. This gives the protein CASTPGGNNQPQHF. Full variable domain (outside the CDR3, taken from reference TRBV28 and TRBJ1-5): DVKVTQSSRYLVKRTGEKVFLECVQDMDHENMFWYRQDPGLGLRLIYFSYDVKMKEKGDIPEGYSVSREKKERFSLILESASTNQTSMYLCASTPGGNNQPQHFGDGTRLSIL.

For this clonotype: With a far larger clone one base away, a read error is the likely cause. The chain has TRBV5-4 and TRBJ2-1; TRBD1 agrees at 9 bases. The CDR3 length is 14 residues. Germline values: CDR1 SGHNT, CDR2 YYREEE (reference sequence). After removal of 2 bases from V and 10 bases from J, the junction contained 7 bases not matched to a gene. CDR3: CASSLPGTGLEQFF. In nucleotides, the CDR3 is TGTGCCAGCAGCTTACCCGGGACAGGGCTCGAGCAGTTCTTC.

At least ten counts were recorded for this clonotype. The chain employs TRBV11-2 and TRBJ2-2; 7 positions agree with TRBD2. Germline-derived CDR1 and CDR2 are SGHAT and FQNNGV. J gave up 6 bases and V 1 base, and 11 bases lay outside the gene matches. The CDR3 has 17 amino acids. This chain's CDR3 is CASSLGSWEGPSGELFF. CDR3 DNA sequence: TGTGCCAGCAGCTTAGGTTCGTGGGAGGGACCCTCCGGGGAGCTGTTTTTT. The variable domain in full, with the rest retrieved from reference TRBV11-2 and TRBJ2-2, is EAGVAQSPRYKIIEKRQSVAFWCNPISGHATLYWYQQILGQGPKLLIQFQNNGVVDDSQLPKDRFSAERLKGVDSTLKIQPAKLEDSAVYLCASSLGSWEGPSGELFFGEGSRLTVL.

This clonotype was found many times. DNA of the CDR3: TGTGCCAGCAGGAGTGGGGCCAACGTCCTGACTTTC. It yields the protein CASRSGANVLTF. The chain employs TRBV28 and TRBJ2-6; D is undetermined. The CDR3 is 12 residues long. Between the trimmed V and J ends, which lost 6 bases and 3 bases, there was a span of 3 bases. CDR1 is MDHEN, CDR2 SYDVKM, per germline.

This clonotype was detected only once. The chain uses TRBV25-1 and TRBJ2-7; D ambiguous. Looked up from germline, CDR1 is MGHDK and CDR2 is SYGVNS. The CDR3 consists of 11 residues. The V end was cut by 4 bases, the J end by 13 bases, with 14 bases between. The CDR3 bases are TGTGCCAGCAGTGCCTCTAGGGCTATATACTTC. Translating gives CASSASRAIYF.

Turning to this clonotype: This probably arose from a read error, given a far larger clone one base away. The genes are TRBV6-8 and TRBJ2-5, with D possibly being TRBD1 (5 bases). Germline loops: CDR1 MNHGY, CDR2 SAAAGT. Trimming shortened V by 7 bases and J by 2 bases, and 20 bases separated the two germline ends. CDR3 length: 16 residues. This CDR3 reads CASTRSGSGSQETQYF. DNA of the CDR3: TGTGCCAGCACCCGATCCGGGTCAGGGTCACAAGAGACCCAGTACTTC.

This clonotype was seen at least ten times. V and J are TRBV2 and TRBJ1-3; D unclear. This CDR3 is 14 amino acids long. Trimming left V 0 bases short and J 3 bases short, with 6 bases between. The germline CDR1 and CDR2 sequences are SNHLY and FYNNEI. The CDR3 DNA reads TGTGCCAGCAGTGAAGCGATTTTTGGAAACACCATATATTTT. Amino acids: CASSEAIFGNTIYF.

This clonotype was detected many times. DNA for the CDR3: TGTGCCAGCAGCTCAGTCGGACAGCTCGGCACTGAAGCTTTCTTT. Residues: CASSSVGQLGTEAFF. V gene TRBV7-9 combines with J gene TRBJ1-1; maybe TRBD1 (6 bases). Germline values: CDR1 SEHNR, CDR2 FQNEAQ (reference sequence). V was shortened by 4 bases and J by 4 bases, with 16 bases between the two germline ends. The CDR3 is 15 amino acids.

In this sample, this clonotype turned up many times. The V and J genes are TRBV29-1 and TRBJ2-7; 8 bases map to TRBD2. V lost 4 bases to trimming and J lost 5 bases; unmatched junction nucleotides: 13. The CDR3 totals 15 residues. Germline assignment: CDR1 SQVTM and CDR2 ANQGSEA. The CDR3 loop is CSVARGAGGSNEQYF. The CDR3 nucleotides are TGCAGCGTTGCAAGGGGGGCGGGAGGTTCGAACGAGCAGTACTTC.

The chain joins TRBV7-9 to TRBJ2-7; 9 bases map to TRBD1. The V segment lost 5 bases and the J segment 5 bases; nucleotides outside the gene matches: 4. The CDR3 has 13 amino acids. CDR1 is SEHNR, CDR2 FQNEAQ, per germline (reference sequence). The CDR3 loop is CASSTGGFHEQYF. In DNA form, the CDR3 reads TGTGCCAGCAGCACAGGGGGCTTCCACGAGCAGTACTTC.

This clonotype was counted many times. The chain carries TRBV27 and TRBJ2-5, with 9 bases that match TRBD1. Germline V gene sequence: CDR1 MNHEY, CDR2 SMNVEV (reference sequence). The CDR3 is 14 residues long. V lost 5 bases to trimming and J lost 5 bases; unmatched junction nucleotides: 6. CDR3 sequence reads: CASSDTGGAETQYF. The CDR3, as DNA: TGTGCCAGCAGTGATACAGGGGGCGCGGAGACCCAGTACTTC.

In nucleotides, the CDR3 is TGTGCCAGCAGTTTCGGCCGGACGGGATTCATTTCACCCCTCCACTTT. Protein sequence: CASSFGRTGFISPLHF. The V call is TRBV27, the J call TRBJ1-6, with D unclear. V was cut by 3 bases and J by 9 bases, with 18 bases left in between. The CDR3 sequence is 16 residues long. CDR1 is MNHEY, CDR2 SMNVEV, per germline (reference sequence).

This clonotype appeared many times. This chain links TRBV20-1 with TRBJ2-5; the D gene is possibly TRBD2 (6 bases). The CDR3 totals 14 residues. V lost 0 bases and J 2 bases, leaving 10 bases between the germline ends. The V gene's germline CDR1 is DFQATT and CDR2 SNEGSKA (reference sequence). The CDR3 reads CSARETRGQETQYF. The CDR3 nucleotides read TGCAGTGCTAGAGAGACCCGGGGGCAAGAGACCCAGTACTTC.

This clonotype has at least ten counts. The chain employs TRBV7-9 and TRBJ2-7; the D gene is possibly TRBD1 (6 bases). The germline V and J ends were trimmed by 6 bases and 2 bases, with 14 bases remaining between them. CDR1 SEHNR and CDR2 FQNEAQ come from the germline V gene (reference sequence). The length of the CDR3 is 14 residues. The CDR3 DNA reads as TGTGCCAGCAGGCCCCGGGACAATCCCTACGAGCAGTACTTC. Encoded protein: CASRPRDNPYEQYF.

The sample holds many counts of this clonotype. V gene TRBV14 combines with J gene TRBJ2-7; a possible D gene is TRBD1 (5 bases). V dropped 0 bases and J dropped 2 bases, with 17 bases sitting between them. This CDR3 contains 17 residues. Germline CDR1 and CDR2: SGHDN and FVKESK. CDR3 amino acids: CASSQDLSPGYTYEQYF. As DNA, the CDR3 is TGTGCCAGCAGCCAAGATCTTTCTCCAGGGTATACCTACGAGCAGTACTTC.

This clonotype has a count of ten or more. The chain couples TRBV2 to TRBJ2-7; the match to TRBD2 covers 14 bases. The CDR3 spans 16 residues. Germline-derived CDR1 and CDR2 are SNHLY and FYNNEI. V gave up 8 bases and J gave up 0 bases; unmatched junction bases: 6. For the CDR3, the DNA is TGTGCCAGCGGGACTAGCGGGAGCGAGAGCTCCTACGAGCAGTACTTC. Translated: CASGTSGSESSYEQYF.

This clonotype showed up many times. The V and J genes are TRBV20-1 and TRBJ1-4; D is undetermined. The germline V gene has CDR1 DFQATT and CDR2 SNEGSKA (reference sequence). This CDR3 comprises 14 residues. Between the trimmed V and J ends, which lost 5 bases and 0 bases, there was a span of 10 bases. The CDR3 loop reads CSAPATPTNEKLFF. In DNA form, the CDR3 reads TGCAGTGCTCCAGCCACCCCAACTAATGAAAAACTGTTTTTT.

This clonotype was detected many times. The rearrangement uses TRBV4-1 and TRBJ1-1, with D perhaps matching TRBD1 (5 bases). The CDR3 loop spans 17 amino acids. CDR1 and CDR2 (germline): MGHRA, YSYEKL. V shed 3 bases and J shed 1 base, with 18 bases lying between them. The chain's CDR3 is CASSHPIGVKGNTEAFF. The CDR3 region has the DNA TGCGCCAGCAGCCACCCCATAGGGGTTAAGGGGAACACTGAAGCTTTCTTT.

At least ten counts were recorded for this clonotype. The V call is TRBV29-1, the J call TRBJ2-7, with a possible D match to TRBD1 (5 bases). CDR1 SQVTM and CDR2 ANQGSEA come from the germline V gene. The V end was cut by 0 bases, the J end by 3 bases, with 6 bases between. The CDR3 spans 12 residues. The CDR3: CSVEETDYEQYF. The CDR3 nucleotides read TGCAGCGTTGAAGAGACAGACTACGAGCAGTACTTC.

This clonotype was counted many times. The rearrangement links TRBV28 to TRBJ2-2; a possible D gene is TRBD2 (5 bases). The CDR3 is 13 residues long. The ends were cut back, 3 bases at V and 6 bases at J, with 8 bases in the middle. Germline assignment: CDR1 MDHEN and CDR2 SYDVKM. The CDR3 sequence: CASSFLASGELFF. As DNA, the CDR3 is TGTGCCAGCAGTTTCCTAGCTTCCGGGGAGCTGTTTTTT.

This clonotype was counted ten times or more. The chain uses TRBV7-9 and TRBJ2-5; TRBD1 is a possible D gene (6 bases). The CDR3 extends over 15 amino acids. CDR1 is SEHNR and CDR2 is FQNEAQ in the germline V gene (reference sequence). V was shortened by 2 bases and J by 5 bases, with 15 bases between the two germline ends. Here the CDR3 reads CASSLPTGSHETQYF. The CDR3, as DNA: TGTGCCAGCAGCTTACCAACAGGGTCCCATGAGACCCAGTACTTC.

With respect to this clonotype: It is likely a read error: a sequence one base away is far more abundant. The V and J genes are TRBV5-8 and TRBJ2-7; the match to TRBD1 covers 7 bases. This CDR3 has 14 residues. CDR1 and CDR2 from the germline V gene are SGHTS and YDEGEE. The CDR3 bases are TGTGACAGCAGCTTCCAGGGGGATTTGGGCGAGCAGTACTTC. This gives the protein CDSSFQGDLGEQYF.

This clonotype came up many times. The chain joins TRBV12-3 or TRBV12-4 to TRBJ2-5; 7 nucleotides align to TRBD1. The CDR3 is made up of 14 amino acids. V lost 3 bases to trimming and J lost 4 bases; unmatched junction nucleotides: 5. This chain's CDR3 is CASSFKGGGETQYF. In nucleotides, the CDR3 is TGTGCCAGCAGTTTCAAAGGGGGCGGAGAGACCCAGTACTTC.